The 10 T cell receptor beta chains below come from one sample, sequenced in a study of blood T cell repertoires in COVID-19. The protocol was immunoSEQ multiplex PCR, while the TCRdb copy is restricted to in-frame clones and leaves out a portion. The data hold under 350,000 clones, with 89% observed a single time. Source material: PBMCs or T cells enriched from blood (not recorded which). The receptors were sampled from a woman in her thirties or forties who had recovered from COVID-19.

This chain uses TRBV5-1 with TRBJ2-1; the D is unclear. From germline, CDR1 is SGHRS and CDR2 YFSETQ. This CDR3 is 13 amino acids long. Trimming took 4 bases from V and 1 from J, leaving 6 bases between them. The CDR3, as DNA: TGCGCCAGCAGCCCAGATTCCTACAATGAGCAGTTCTTC. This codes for CASSPDSYNEQFF.

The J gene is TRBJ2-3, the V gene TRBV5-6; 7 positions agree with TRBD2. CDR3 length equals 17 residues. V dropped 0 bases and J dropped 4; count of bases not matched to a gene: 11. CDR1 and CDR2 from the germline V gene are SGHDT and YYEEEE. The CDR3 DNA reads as TGTGCCAGCAGCTTGGCCAAGTCCCGACTAGCAGCAGATACGCAGTATTTT. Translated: CASSLAKSRLAADTQYF.

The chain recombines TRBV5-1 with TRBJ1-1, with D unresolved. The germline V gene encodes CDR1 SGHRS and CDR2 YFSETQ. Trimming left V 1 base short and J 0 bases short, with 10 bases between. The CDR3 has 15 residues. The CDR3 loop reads CASSLIGILNTEAFF. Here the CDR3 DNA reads TGCGCCAGCAGCTTGATCGGGATCCTGAACACTGAAGCTTTCTTT.

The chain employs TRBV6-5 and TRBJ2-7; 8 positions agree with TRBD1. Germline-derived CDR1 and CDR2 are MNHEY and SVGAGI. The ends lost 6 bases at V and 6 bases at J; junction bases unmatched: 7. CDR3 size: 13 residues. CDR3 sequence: CASRGQEWGEQYF. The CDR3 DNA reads TGTGCCAGCAGGGGACAGGAATGGGGCGAGCAGTACTTC.

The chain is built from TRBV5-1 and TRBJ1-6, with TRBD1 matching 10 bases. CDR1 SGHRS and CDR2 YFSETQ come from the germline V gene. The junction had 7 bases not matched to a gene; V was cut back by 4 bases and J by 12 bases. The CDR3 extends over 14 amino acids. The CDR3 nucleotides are TGCGCCAGCAGCCCCGGGACAGGGGATTTACCCCTCCACTTT. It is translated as CASSPGTGDLPLHF.

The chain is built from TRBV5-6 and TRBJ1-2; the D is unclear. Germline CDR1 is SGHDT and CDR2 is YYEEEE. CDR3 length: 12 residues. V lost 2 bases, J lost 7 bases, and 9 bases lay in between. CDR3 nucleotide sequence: TGTGCCAGCAGCTTCCCGGGAGGTGGCTACACCTTC. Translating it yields CASSFPGGGYTF.

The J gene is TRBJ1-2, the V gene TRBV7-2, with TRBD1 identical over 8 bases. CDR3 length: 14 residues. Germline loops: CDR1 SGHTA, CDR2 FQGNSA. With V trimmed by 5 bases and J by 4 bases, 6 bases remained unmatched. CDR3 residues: CASSPRDRSYGYTF. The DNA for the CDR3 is TGTGCCAGCAGCCCCAGGGACAGGAGCTATGGCTACACCTTC.

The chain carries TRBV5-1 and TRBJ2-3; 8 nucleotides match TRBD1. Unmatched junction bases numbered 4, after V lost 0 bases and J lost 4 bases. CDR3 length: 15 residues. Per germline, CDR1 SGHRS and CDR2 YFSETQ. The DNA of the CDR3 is TGCGCCAGCAGCTTGGGGACAGGGTCGCCAGATACGCAGTATTTT. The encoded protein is CASSLGTGSPDTQYF.

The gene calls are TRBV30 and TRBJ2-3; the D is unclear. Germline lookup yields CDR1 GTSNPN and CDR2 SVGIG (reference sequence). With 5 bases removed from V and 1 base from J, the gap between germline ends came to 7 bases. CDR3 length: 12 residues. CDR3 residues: CAWDGGTDTQYF. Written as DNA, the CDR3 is TGTGCCTGGGACGGAGGCACAGATACGCAGTATTTT.

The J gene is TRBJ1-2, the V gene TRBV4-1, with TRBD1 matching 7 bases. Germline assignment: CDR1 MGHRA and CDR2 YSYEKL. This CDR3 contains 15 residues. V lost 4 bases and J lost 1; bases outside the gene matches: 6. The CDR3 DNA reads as TGCGCCAGCAGCCCAGGGACAGTACTTAACTATGGCTACACCTTC. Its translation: CASSPGTVLNYGYTF.